The 5 T cell receptor beta chains below all came from one sample that was sequenced in a study of spatial heterogeneity in lung cancer. TCRdb recomputed calls from the 5' RACE reads with MiXCR, one row per CDR3 protein. The sample includes roughly 79,000 distinct CDR3 sequences, around 13% of them seen just once. Described time point: sample taken at primary tumor resection. Whole RNA, which was extracted from tumor, nontumor lung tissue or frozen PBMC, was sequenced without any cell sorting. Sequenced material: PBMCs, taken at surgery. The receptors come from a male donor with early-stage non-small cell lung cancer.

Concerning this clonotype itself: A much larger clone differs from this one at a single base, so this may be a read error. The rearrangement uses TRBV10-3 and TRBJ1-6; TRBD1 is a possible D gene (5 bases). Germline loops: CDR1 ENHRY, CDR2 SYGVKD. This CDR3 is 14 amino acids long. With 11 bases removed from V and 5 bases from J, the gap between germline ends came to 16 bases. CDR3 nucleotides: TGTGCCTTCAAAGCTCCGGGGGATAATTCACCCCTCCACTTT. Protein product: CAFKAPGDNSPLHF.

The genes are TRBV29-1 and TRBJ2-1; 8 positions agree with TRBD2. The germline gives CDR1 SQVTM, CDR2 ANQGSEA. This CDR3 region has 15 residues. J lost 0 bases, V lost 3 bases, and 4 bases had no gene match. The CDR3 DNA follows: TGCAGCGTTGATTCTAGCGGGTCCTCCTACAATGAGCAGTTCTTC. This gives the protein CSVDSSGSSYNEQFF.

The table lists this clonotype with many counts. The rearrangement uses TRBV20-1 and TRBJ1-5, with D unresolved. The CDR3 spans 13 residues. Per the germline V gene, CDR1 is DFQATT and CDR2 is SNEGSKA (reference sequence). V shed 4 bases and J shed 0 bases, with 7 bases lying between them. The CDR3 loop is CSAKDASNQPQHF. In DNA, the CDR3 is TGCAGTGCTAAGGACGCTAGCAATCAGCCCCAGCATTTT.

The rearrangement joins TRBV7-9 to TRBJ2-5; TRBD2 aligns across 12 bases. The CDR3 contains 16 residues. After removal of 4 bases from V and 2 bases from J, the junction contained 5 bases not matched to a gene. Germline CDR1 is SEHNR and CDR2 is FQNEAQ (reference sequence). CDR3 DNA sequence: TGTGCCAGCAGCTCGACTAGCGGGGGATATCAAGAGACCCAGTACTTC. It yields the protein CASSSTSGGYQETQYF.

This clonotype was seen only a few times. This chain links TRBV4-1 with TRBJ2-1; 7 bases fit TRBD2. Germline CDR1 reads MGHRA; CDR2 reads YSYEKL. The CDR3 extends over 16 amino acids. The junction had 5 bases not matched to a gene; V was cut back by 0 bases and J by 3 bases. CDR3 DNA sequence: TGCGCCAGCAGCCAAGAAGGGTCTAGCGGCTACAATGAGCAGTTCTTC. This encodes CASSQEGSSGYNEQFF.